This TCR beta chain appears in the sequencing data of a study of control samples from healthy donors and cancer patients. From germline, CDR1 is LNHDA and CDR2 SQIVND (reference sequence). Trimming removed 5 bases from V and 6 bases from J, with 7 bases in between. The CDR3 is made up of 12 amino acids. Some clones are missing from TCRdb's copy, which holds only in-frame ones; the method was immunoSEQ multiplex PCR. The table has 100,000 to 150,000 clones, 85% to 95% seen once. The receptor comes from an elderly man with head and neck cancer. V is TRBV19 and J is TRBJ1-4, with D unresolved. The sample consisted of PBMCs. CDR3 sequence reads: CASSSNYEKLFF. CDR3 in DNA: TGTGCCAGTAGTTCGAACTATGAAAAACTGTTTTTT. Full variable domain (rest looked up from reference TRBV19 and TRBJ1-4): DGGITQSPKYLFRKEGQNVTLSCEQNLNHDAMYWYRQDPGQGLRLIYYSQIVNDFQKGDIAEGYSVSREKKESFPLTVTSAQKNPTAFYLCASSSNYEKLFFGSGTQLSVL.